These 22 T cell receptor beta chains were sequenced from one sample in a study of PD-1 blockade in mismatch repair-deficient tumors. Clones were sequenced by immunoSEQ multiplex PCR, and TCRdb holds only the in-frame ones, with some missing. The sample has about 40,000 clones; about 85% are singletons. The sequencing here drew on peripheral blood, taken 76 weeks after starting pembrolizumab. These receptors originate from an adult with mismatch repair-deficient cancer.

V and J are TRBV7-2 and TRBJ2-2; no clear D gene. The CDR3 runs 16 residues. Germline CDR1 is SGHTA and CDR2 is FQGNSA. The V end lost 5 bases, the J end lost 5 bases, and 18 bases lay between the germline ends. The CDR3 here is CASSLPPGLFTGELFF. CDR3 nucleotide sequence: TGTGCCAGCAGCCTTCCCCCGGGTCTATTTACCGGGGAGCTGTTTTTT.

The genes are TRBV30 and TRBJ2-3; D may be TRBD1 or TRBD2 (5 bases each). The CDR3 totals 15 residues. From germline, CDR1 is GTSNPN and CDR2 SVGIG (reference sequence). V gave up 3 bases and J gave up 0 bases, with 13 bases separating them. The CDR3 is CAWRRWDGSTDTQYF. The CDR3 nucleotides read TGTGCCTGGAGAAGGTGGGACGGCAGCACAGATACGCAGTATTTT.

This clone occurred once. The chain carries TRBV7-3 and TRBJ2-6; TRBD2 agrees at 7 bases. Losses at the gene ends were 3 bases for V and 0 bases for J; bases not matched to a gene: 2. The CDR3 covers 16 residues. Per the germline V gene, CDR1 is SGHTA and CDR2 is FQGTGA. CDR3 residues: CASSLPGGSGANVLTF. The DNA for the CDR3 is TGTGCCAGCAGCTTGCCGGGAGGCTCTGGGGCCAACGTCCTGACTTTC.

This sequence joins TRBV28 and TRBJ2-4; 12 positions match TRBD2. V dropped 5 bases and J dropped 0; count of bases not matched to a gene: 14. The CDR3 runs 20 residues. Germline V lookup: CDR1 MDHEN, CDR2 SYDVKM. The DNA of the CDR3 is TGTGCCAGCAGTCCACCCTCTAGCGGGGGGGTCCCTTTAGCCAAAAACATTCAGTACTTC. Encoded protein: CASSPPSSGGVPLAKNIQYF.

The chain has TRBV5-1 and TRBJ2-3, with unresolved D. Trimming pared 5 bases from V and 2 bases from J, leaving 6 bases between. CDR1 is SGHRS, CDR2 YFSETQ, per germline. CDR3 size: 12 residues. CDR3: CASRPSTDTQYF. The CDR3 DNA reads TGCGCCAGCAGACCTTCCACAGATACGCAGTATTTT.

The V gene is TRBV4-1, the J gene TRBJ2-3; TRBD2 matches at 8 bases. The ends lost 3 bases at V and 2 bases at J; junction bases unmatched: 4. The CDR3 has 15 amino acids. The germline gives CDR1 MGHRA, CDR2 YSYEKL. The CDR3 region is CASSHLLAATDTQYF. CDR3 DNA: TGCGCCAGCAGCCACTTACTAGCGGCCACAGATACGCAGTATTTT.

The chain uses TRBV4-1 and TRBJ2-1, with D possibly TRBD2 on 6 matching bases. This CDR3 contains 17 residues. Germline V gene sequence: CDR1 MGHRA, CDR2 YSYEKL. The ends were cut back, 6 bases at V and 7 bases at J, with 25 bases in the middle. CDR3 residues: CASSLEGVPNFENEQFF. CDR3 DNA sequence: TGCGCCAGCAGTCTGGAGGGCGTCCCGAATTTTGAAAATGAGCAGTTCTTC.

This sequence joins TRBV28 and TRBJ2-7; 9 bases line up with TRBD2. Germline CDR1 reads MDHEN; CDR2 reads SYDVKM. The CDR3 is made up of 15 amino acids. After removal of 3 bases from V and 3 bases from J, the junction contained 6 bases not matched to a gene. CDR3 amino acids: CASSFAGGPGYEQYF. The DNA of the CDR3 is TGTGCCAGCAGTTTCGCGGGAGGGCCCGGCTACGAGCAGTACTTC.

The chain joins TRBV5-8 to TRBJ2-1; 8 bases are a match to TRBD2. V was pared by 3 bases and J by 6 bases, with 14 bases of the junction left unmatched. Germline V gene data show CDR1 as SGHTS and CDR2 as YDEGEE. This CDR3 has 17 amino acids. In nucleotides, the CDR3 is TGTGCCAGCAGCTCGTGGACTAGCTTGAGGTCTGGCAATGAGCAGTTCTTC. It yields the protein CASSSWTSLRSGNEQFF.

V is TRBV7-6 and J is TRBJ2-7; 9 nucleotides match TRBD2. Germline V gives CDR1 SGHVS, CDR2 FNYEAQ. CDR3 length: 15 residues. V trimming: 5 bases; J trimming: 5 bases; junction bases outside the gene matches: 10. Here the CDR3 reads CASSPEGTSYHEQYF. CDR3 bases: TGTGCCAGCAGCCCGGAGGGGACTAGCTACCACGAGCAGTACTTC.

The V call is TRBV7-8, the J call TRBJ2-1; TRBD2 aligns across 12 bases. V was pared by 5 bases and J by 4 bases, with 6 bases of the junction left unmatched. Per germline, CDR1 SGHVS and CDR2 FQNEAQ. CDR3 length equals 16 residues. The CDR3, as DNA: TGTGCCAGCAGCCATGAACTAGCGGGAGGTTACAATGAGCAGTTCTTC. Translation: CASSHELAGGYNEQFF.

The chain is built from TRBV4-2 and TRBJ1-3; the match to TRBD1 covers 9 bases. The germline V gene encodes CDR1 LGHNA and CDR2 YNFKEQ. Trimming removed 4 bases from V and 6 bases from J; junction bases left unmatched: 7. The CDR3 contains 15 residues. The CDR3 DNA follows: TGTGCCAGCAGCCGGGGGACAGGGAGGGAAAACACCATATATTTT. It yields the protein CASSRGTGRENTIYF.

V gene TRBV4-3 combines with J gene TRBJ2-3; tentative D call: TRBD1 (7 bases). Deletions cut 0 bases from V and 6 bases from J, with 16 bases between. Per germline, CDR1 LGHNA and CDR2 YSLEER. The CDR3 consists of 16 residues. CDR3 amino acids: CASSQDSGQDRDTQYF. In nucleotides, the CDR3 is TGCGCCAGCAGCCAAGATAGCGGACAGGACAGGGATACGCAGTATTTT.

The V gene is TRBV9, the J gene TRBJ1-2, with TRBD1 matching 12 bases. Germline-derived CDR1 and CDR2 are SGDLS and YYNGEE. V shed 4 bases and J 4 bases; nucleotides not matched to a gene: 5. The CDR3 loop spans 15 amino acids. Written as DNA, the CDR3 is TGTGCCAGCAGCTTCCGGGACAGGGGGCCCTATGGCTACACCTTC. Translated: CASSFRDRGPYGYTF.

This CDR3 is CASSLADSYNEQFF. The CDR3 nucleotides read TGCGCCAGCAGCTTGGCCGACAGTTACAATGAGCAGTTCTTC. The genes are TRBV5-1 and TRBJ2-1, with TRBD1 as a possible D gene (5 bases). Per the germline V gene, CDR1 is SGHRS and CDR2 is YFSETQ. Trimming pared 0 bases from V and 4 bases from J, leaving 8 bases between. The CDR3 contains 14 residues. The variable domain in full, with the rest retrieved from reference TRBV5-1 and TRBJ2-1, is KAGVTQTPRYLIKTRGQQVTLSCSPISGHRSVSWYQQTPGQGLQFLFEYFSETQRNKGNFPGRFSGRQFSNSRSEMNVSTLELGDSALYLCASSLADSYNEQFFGPGTRLTVL.

This clone was observed a single time. The genes are TRBV21-1 and TRBJ1-5; the listed D gene, TRBD1, was not tested against the DNA. TRBV21-1 is a pseudogene. CDR3 length: 17 residues. The CDR3 sequence: CASSKARKQGLFQPQHF. CDR3 coding DNA: TGTGCCAGCAGCAAAGCGCGGAAACAGGGGCTTTTTCAGCCCCAGCATTTT.

The chain has TRBV5-8 and TRBJ2-3; D is undetermined. V was shortened by 4 bases and J by 0 bases, with 12 bases between the two germline ends. This CDR3 has 15 amino acids. Germline assignment: CDR1 SGHTS and CDR2 YDEGEE. Here the CDR3 DNA reads TGTGCCAGCAGCCCCCTAATTTCTAGCACAGATACGCAGTATTTT. It is translated as CASSPLISSTDTQYF.

A single count supports this clone. The chain uses TRBV5-1 and TRBJ1-1; D gene unclear. The CDR3 sequence is 13 residues long. Deletions cut 4 bases from V and 1 base from J, with 8 bases between. The germline gives CDR1 SGHRS, CDR2 YFSETQ. The CDR3 DNA reads TGCGCCAGCAGCCAAACAGCGAACACTGAAGCTTTCTTT. Translation: CASSQTANTEAFF.

The genes are TRBV6-4 and TRBJ2-1; 8 nucleotides align to TRBD2. Trimming at V came to 8 bases and at J to 0 bases, leaving 9 bases not matched to a gene. The CDR3 runs to 16 residues. The V gene's germline CDR1 is MRHNA and CDR2 SNTAGT. The CDR3 here is CASGRTSLSSYNEQFF. For the CDR3, the DNA is TGTGCCAGCGGGAGGACTAGCCTAAGCTCCTACAATGAGCAGTTCTTC.

The V call is TRBV29-1, the J call TRBJ2-1; TRBD2 might be the D (6 bases). Deletions cut 7 bases from V and 12 bases from J, with 25 bases between. In germline, CDR1 is SQVTM, CDR2 ANQGSEA. This CDR3 comprises 14 residues. This CDR3 is CSARPGRGIQGQFF. The DNA for the CDR3 is TGCAGCGCGAGACCGGGACGGGGGATACAAGGGCAGTTCTTC.

The chain joins TRBV5-1 to TRBJ2-4, with D possibly being TRBD1 (5 bases). There are 15 residues in the CDR3. Germline V lookup: CDR1 SGHRS, CDR2 YFSETQ. Trimming cost V 0 bases and J 0 bases, with 7 bases left between them. CDR3 in DNA: TGCGCCAGCAGCTTGGAGGGGTCAGCCAAAAACATTCAGTACTTC. Protein: CASSLEGSAKNIQYF.

V is TRBV7-2 and J is TRBJ1-1; D remains ambiguous. V gave up 4 bases and J gave up 2 bases, with 8 bases separating them. Germline CDR1 SGHTA, CDR2 FQGNSA. The CDR3 is made up of 13 amino acids. CDR3 bases: TGTGCCAGCAGCTCCCCCATCAACACTGAAGCTTTCTTT. Encoded protein: CASSSPINTEAFF.